This entry lists 8 T cell receptor beta chains sequenced from one sample in a study of T-cell reconstitution after alpha-beta-depleted transplantation in children listed by TCRdb under 2016. Library method: PCR. Sequencing was carried out with an Illumina HiSeq 2500. Molecular barcoding was employed in the preparation of TCR libraries, with unique molecular identifiers being used to normalize TCRbeta repertoire quantification. Through fastp at Q25 and MiXCR, TCRdb rebuilt clones from the public reads, retaining in-frame beta chains. One record per CDR3 amino acid sequence lists the most common genes and DNA. A total of hundreds of thousands of distinct CDR3 sequences appear in this sample, roughly 17% of them only once. The ten largest make up approximately 1% of the sample. The sequenced sample was PBMCs from the stem cell graft donor, obtained from the stem cell graft. All receptors derive from a human donor who donated a stem cell graft to a child with acute myeloid leukemia.

The V call is TRBV5-1, the J call TRBJ2-2; 9 nucleotides match TRBD1. The CDR3 extends over 16 amino acids. The germline gives CDR1 SGHRS, CDR2 YFSETQ. Trimming at V came to 4 bases and at J to 3 bases, leaving 7 bases not matched to a gene. The CDR3 coding sequence is TGCGCCAGCAGCCACGGGACAGGGAGGTACACCGGGGAGCTGTTTTTT. Translation: CASSHGTGRYTGELFF.

The table lists this clonotype with many counts. The V call is TRBV29-1, the J call TRBJ2-1, with D maybe TRBD1 (5 bases). Trimming removed 5 bases at V and 0 bases at J, with 11 bases between. This CDR3 comprises 14 residues. Germline V lookup: CDR1 SQVTM, CDR2 ANQGSEA. The CDR3 is CSVRPGISYNEQFF. Written as DNA, the CDR3 is TGCAGCGTTCGACCAGGGATCTCCTACAATGAGCAGTTCTTC.

This clonotype was counted between two and nine times. The chain has TRBV7-2 and TRBJ2-4, with unresolved D. The germline V and J ends were trimmed by 1 base and 9 bases, with 16 bases remaining between them. Germline V gives CDR1 SGHTA, CDR2 FQGNSA. The CDR3 extends over 15 amino acids. CDR3 protein: CASSLGVEGASIQYF. The CDR3 DNA follows: TGTGCCAGCAGCTTAGGTGTCGAAGGCGCGAGCATTCAGTACTTC.

V gene TRBV12-3 or TRBV12-4 combines with J gene TRBJ1-6; 11 bases align to TRBD1. The CDR3 has 15 amino acids. The V and J ends lost 5 bases and 9 bases, in that order; junction bases with no gene match: 6. The CDR3 loop is CASSPGQGAFSPLHF. As DNA, the CDR3 is TGTGCCAGCAGTCCCGGACAGGGGGCGTTTTCACCCCTCCACTTT.

This clonotype came up many times. The chain carries TRBV10-3 and TRBJ1-5; a possible D gene is TRBD1 (6 bases). Germline lookup yields CDR1 ENHRY and CDR2 SYGVKD. The CDR3 runs 14 residues. Deletions cut 6 bases from V and 4 bases from J, with 13 bases between. The CDR3 region has the DNA TGTGCCATCAGCAGGGACAACAGGAATCAGCCCCAGCATTTT. Translating gives CAISRDNRNQPQHF.

This clonotype was seen at least ten times. J is TRBJ2-7 and V is TRBV4-2; D might be TRBD1 (5 bases). Trimming cost V 0 bases and J 7 bases, with 10 bases left between them. The CDR3 consists of 13 residues. Germline values: CDR1 LGHNA, CDR2 YNFKEQ. Written as DNA, the CDR3 is TGTGCCAGCAGCCAAGAGACAGACTGGGAGCAGTACGTC. It is translated as CASSQETDWEQYV.

The V call is TRBV5-1, the J call TRBJ1-1, with no clear D. Germline CDR1 SGHRS, CDR2 YFSETQ. The CDR3 spans 15 residues. The germline V and J ends were trimmed by 5 bases and 4 bases, with 18 bases remaining between them. This CDR3 reads CASSSGEGTLTEAFF. In nucleotides, the CDR3 is TGCGCCAGCAGTTCTGGCGAGGGAACCCTCACTGAAGCTTTCTTT.

This clonotype was detected ten times or more. CDR3 amino acids: CSVELAPNTQYF. The DNA of the CDR3 is TGCAGCGTTGAACTAGCGCCAAATACGCAGTATTTT. The chain combines TRBV29-1 with TRBJ2-3; tentatively, D is TRBD2 (6 bases). Trimming removed 2 bases from V and 7 bases from J, with 10 bases in between. This CDR3 has 12 residues. CDR1 SQVTM and CDR2 ANQGSEA come from the germline V gene.